The 20 T cell receptor beta chains presented below share a single source sample, sequenced in a study of shared clonotypes between healthy human individuals. Assay used: immunoSEQ multiplex PCR; TCRdb lists only in-frame clones, some missing. This table has 2 million to 2.5 million clones, 85% to 95% appearing once. Material: naive CD4+ T cells from PBMCs. Subset meaning: CD45RA+ positively selected. Source of these receptors: a man aged 18 to 35 in good health. Some clones in this sample may be carry-over from other donors' samples.

The genes are TRBV7-8 and TRBJ1-1; possibly TRBD1 for D (5 bases). This CDR3 is built from 16 residues. Germline V gene lookup returns CDR1 SGHVS and CDR2 FQNEAQ. Deletions cut 5 bases from V and 8 bases from J, with 24 bases between. CDR3 sequence (DNA): TGTGCCAGCAGCGGTAGAGGGGCCTCCAATACGGGGGAAGCTTTCTTT. Amino acids: CASSGRGASNTGEAFF.

CDR3 sequence reads: CASSYSGTAASYEQYF. The DNA of the CDR3 is TGTGCCAGCAGTTACTCTGGGACTGCTGCCTCCTACGAGCAGTACTTC. V is TRBV6-5 and J is TRBJ2-7; tentative D call: TRBD2 (6 bases). Germline loops: CDR1 MNHEY, CDR2 SVGAGI. Trimming took 0 bases from V and 0 from J, leaving 12 bases between them. This CDR3 has 16 amino acids.

Details on this clone: This specimen includes other DNA sequences encoding the same CDR3. The chain carries TRBV28 and TRBJ1-5; no reliable D call. This CDR3 region has 15 residues. CDR1 MDHEN and CDR2 SYDVKM come from the germline V gene. The V end lost 3 bases, the J end lost 0 bases, and 9 bases lay between the germline ends. For the CDR3, the DNA is TGTGCCAGCAGTTTCCTTCAAGGTAGCAATCAGCCCCAGCATTTT. This translates into CASSFLQGSNQPQHF.

The table lists this clone with a few counts. The chain uses TRBV6-1 and TRBJ1-4, with D unclear. The CDR3 consists of 15 residues. Germline V gives CDR1 MNHNS, CDR2 SASEGT. V lost 2 bases, J lost 7 bases, and 14 bases lay in between. Here the CDR3 reads CASSESDGRGEKLFF. The CDR3 DNA follows: TGTGCCAGCAGTGAATCCGATGGACGGGGTGAAAAACTGTTTTTT.

This clone has a single count. The gene calls are TRBV19 and TRBJ2-7; D perhaps matches TRBD2 (5 bases). V was shortened by 4 bases and J by 1 base, with 14 bases between the two germline ends. There are 15 residues in the CDR3. In germline, CDR1 is LNHDA, CDR2 SQIVND (reference sequence). Here the CDR3 reads CASSKSPGSSYEQYF. CDR3 in DNA: TGTGCCAGTAGTAAGAGCCCGGGATCATCCTACGAGCAGTACTTC.

The chain employs TRBV29-1 and TRBJ1-4; unclear D gene. Germline V gene data show CDR1 as SQVTM and CDR2 as ANQGSEA. Trimming removed 4 bases at V and 5 bases at J, with 8 bases between. The CDR3 covers 12 residues. CDR3 in amino acids: CSVGRANEKLFF. The CDR3, as DNA: TGCAGCGTTGGACGGGCCAATGAAAAACTGTTTTTT. The full variable domain, with the rest looked up from reference TRBV29-1 and TRBJ1-4, is SAVISQKPSRDICQRGTSLTIQCQVDSQVTMMFWYRQQPGQSLTLIATANQGSEATYESGFVIDKFPISRPNLTFSTLTVSNMSPEDSSIYLCSVGRANEKLFFGSGTQLSVL.

The rearrangement links TRBV5-6 to TRBJ2-7; the D gene is possibly TRBD2 (6 bases). The CDR3 runs to 13 residues. Germline values: CDR1 SGHDT, CDR2 YYEEEE. Trimming shortened V by 4 bases and J by 12 bases, and 20 bases separated the two germline ends. CDR3 protein: CASSAYIFGSRYF. The CDR3 nucleotides are TGTGCCAGCAGCGCGTATATTTTCGGGAGTCGGTACTTC.

The chain recombines TRBV9 with TRBJ1-4, with no clear D. Germline V gives CDR1 SGDLS, CDR2 YYNGEE. Deletions cut 4 bases from V and 8 bases from J, with 12 bases between. This CDR3 is built from 13 residues. The CDR3 loop reads CASSPGADEKLFF. The CDR3 DNA is TGTGCCAGCAGCCCCGGTGCTGACGAAAAACTGTTTTTT.

With regard to this clone: Other DNA sequences in the same sample also yield this CDR3. The chain carries TRBV6-1 and TRBJ2-5; tentatively, D is TRBD1 (6 bases). Between the trimmed V and J ends, which lost 6 bases and 2 bases, there was a span of 13 bases. CDR3 size: 14 residues. Germline assignment: CDR1 MNHNS and CDR2 SASEGT. The CDR3 loop reads CASRSTGNQETQYF. In DNA form, the CDR3 reads TGTGCCAGCAGATCCACAGGGAATCAAGAGACCCAGTACTTC.

The rearrangement joins TRBV28 to TRBJ2-1, with a possible D match to TRBD2 (5 bases). From germline, CDR1 is MDHEN and CDR2 SYDVKM. The CDR3 totals 12 residues. Trimming took off 3 bases at V and 13 bases at J, with 13 bases between the two ends. This CDR3 reads CASSLGREIQFF. The CDR3 nucleotides are TGTGCCAGCAGTTTGGGTAGGGAGATCCAGTTCTTC.

This clone was counted once. The chain couples TRBV28 to TRBJ2-7, with D perhaps TRBD2 (5 bases). Trimming removed 3 bases from V and 3 bases from J, with 15 bases in between. CDR1 MDHEN and CDR2 SYDVKM come from the germline V gene. The CDR3 runs 15 residues. CDR3 region: CASSFSGYNVYEQYF. CDR3 sequence (DNA): TGTGCCAGCAGTTTTTCGGGGTATAACGTCTACGAGCAGTACTTC.

This clone was recorded once. This chain connects TRBV15 to TRBJ2-5; 12 bases are shared with TRBD2. J was trimmed by 8 bases and V by 0 bases; bases with no gene match: 7. The CDR3 loop spans 16 amino acids. Germline CDR1 is LNHNV and CDR2 is YYDKDF (reference sequence). The CDR3 nucleotides are TGTGCCACCAGCAGAGATCGACTAGCGGGAGAGTCCACCCAGTACTTC. This encodes CATSRDRLAGESTQYF.

The V call is TRBV6-1, the J call TRBJ2-6; TRBD2 aligns across 7 bases. After removal of 7 bases from V and 2 bases from J, the junction contained 5 bases not matched to a gene. Per the germline V gene, CDR1 is MNHNS and CDR2 is SASEGT. CDR3 size: 15 residues. CDR3 sequence: CASTNGGAGANVLTF. CDR3 DNA: TGTGCCAGCACAAATGGGGGGGCTGGGGCCAACGTCCTGACTTTC.

This clone was picked up one time. This chain joins TRBV5-5 and TRBJ1-2; no reliable D call. The V end was cut by 0 bases, the J end by 7 bases, with 10 bases between. There are 13 residues in the CDR3. Germline loops: CDR1 SGHKS, CDR2 YYEKEE (reference sequence). The CDR3 DNA follows: TGTGCCAGCAGCTTGGTGGTGGGGATTGGCTACACCTTC. Residues: CASSLVVGIGYTF.

This rearrangement joins TRBV30 to TRBJ2-7, with D unclear. This CDR3 contains 16 residues. Germline CDR1 is GTSNPN and CDR2 is SVGIG (reference sequence). With 0 bases removed from V and 3 bases from J, the gap between germline ends came to 18 bases. The CDR3 spells CAWSVEYPGPNYEQYF. The DNA of the CDR3 is TGTGCCTGGAGTGTAGAGTATCCGGGCCCAAACTACGAGCAGTACTTC.

V and J are TRBV6-6 and TRBJ2-1, with 10 bases fitting TRBD2. Trimming removed 4 bases from V and 8 bases from J; junction bases left unmatched: 8. The CDR3 covers 15 residues. CDR1 is MNHNY, CDR2 SVGAGI, per germline (reference sequence). The DNA of the CDR3 is TGTGCCAGCAGTTCCTCGGGACTAGCGATTGATGAGCAGTTCTTC. Amino acid sequence: CASSSSGLAIDEQFF.

The chain joins TRBV7-2 to TRBJ2-1, with TRBD2 matching 9 bases. The V and J ends lost 5 bases and 2 bases, in that order; junction bases with no gene match: 7. Germline V CDR1 and CDR2: SGHTA, FQGNSA. The CDR3 consists of 16 residues. CDR3: CASSLQREATYNEQFF. In nucleotides, the CDR3 is TGTGCCAGCAGCCTCCAGCGGGAGGCCACCTACAATGAGCAGTTCTTC.

J is TRBJ2-3 and V is TRBV5-4; tentatively, D is TRBD2 (6 bases). In germline, CDR1 is SGHNT, CDR2 YYREEE (reference sequence). V was cut by 4 bases and J by 4 bases, with 22 bases left in between. The CDR3 is made up of 17 amino acids. CDR3 in amino acids: CASSPPIRPGGADTQYF. In nucleotides, the CDR3 is TGTGCCAGCAGCCCACCCATCAGACCCGGCGGGGCAGATACGCAGTATTTT. Full variable domain (rest looked up from reference TRBV5-4 and TRBJ2-3): ETGVTQSPTHLIKTRGQQVTLRCSSQSGHNTVSWYQQALGQGPQFIFQYYREEENGRGNFPPRFSGLQFPNYSSELNVNALELDDSALYLCASSPPIRPGGADTQYFGPGTRLTVL.

This chain uses TRBV10-2 with TRBJ2-7, with D perhaps matching TRBD1 (6 bases). The CDR3 runs 15 residues. CDR1 is WSHSY and CDR2 is SAAADI in the germline V gene. The V gene lost 1 base and the J gene lost 1 base, with 11 bases spanning the gap. CDR3 DNA: TGCGCCAGCAGTGAGTATTCGGACAGTTCCTACGAGCAGTACTTC. Translating gives CASSEYSDSSYEQYF.

The chain uses TRBV7-2 and TRBJ1-5; D uncertain. Germline CDR1 and CDR2: SGHTA and FQGNSA. V was clipped by 1 base and J by 4 bases, with 11 bases between them. The CDR3 sequence is 15 residues long. The CDR3 sequence: CASSLEARRNQPQHF. DNA for the CDR3: TGTGCCAGCAGCTTAGAGGCCCGGAGGAATCAGCCCCAGCATTTT.